One sample yielded the 19 T cell receptor beta chains listed below, sequenced in a study of blood T cell repertoires in COVID-19. Profiling relied on immunoSEQ multiplex PCR, and the TCRdb table lists in-frame clones only, not all of them. The sample comprises approximately 58,000 clones, 80% to 90% of which are singletons, and 30% to 40% rests with the top ten. Material: peripheral blood. Receptors were obtained from a man in his sixties with COVID-19, enrolled during active disease.

This clone was detected only a few times. The genes are TRBV6-5 and TRBJ2-7, with D unresolved. With 5 bases removed from V and 5 bases from J, the gap between germline ends came to 13 bases. This CDR3 is built from 13 residues. Germline values: CDR1 MNHEY, CDR2 SVGAGI. CDR3 loop: CASSKTARDEQYF. The DNA of the CDR3 is TGTGCCAGCAGTAAGACGGCCCGGGACGAGCAGTACTTC.

CDR3 sequence: CASSESAGRGEKLFF. In DNA form, the CDR3 reads TGCGCCAGCAGCGAGTCGGCAGGGCGGGGGGAAAAACTGTTTTTT. The rearrangement joins TRBV5-1 to TRBJ1-4, with D possibly being TRBD1 (5 bases). CDR3 length equals 15 residues. Germline V lookup: CDR1 SGHRS, CDR2 YFSETQ. The ends were cut back, 4 bases at V and 8 bases at J, with 18 bases in the middle.

The sample holds a few counts of this clone. The CDR3 bases are TGTGCCAGCACCAGACCCCTGGCGGGAGCCCTCCACGAGCAGTACTTC. Encoded protein: CASTRPLAGALHEQYF. The chain links TRBV7-9 to TRBJ2-7; 7 bases line up with TRBD2. J was trimmed by 5 bases and V by 7 bases; bases with no gene match: 17. This CDR3 has 16 residues. Germline CDR1 is SEHNR and CDR2 is FQNEAQ (reference sequence). Full variable domain (missing parts from reference TRBV7-9 and TRBJ2-7): DTGVSQNPRHKITKRGQNVTFRCDPISEHNRLYWYRQTLGQGPEFLTYFQNEAQLEKSRLLSDRFSAERPKGSFSTLEIQRTEQGDSAMYLCASTRPLAGALHEQYFGPGTRLTVT.

This sequence joins TRBV30 and TRBJ1-4, with D unclear. Trimming took 3 bases from V and 10 from J, leaving 18 bases between them. The CDR3 has 14 residues. In germline, CDR1 is GTSNPN, CDR2 SVGIG (reference sequence). The CDR3 coding sequence is TGTGCCTGGAGGGCCGGACGGGGTGTTGGAAAACTGTTTTTT. Protein product: CAWRAGRGVGKLFF.

This clone was seen just once. The rearrangement links TRBV14 to TRBJ2-1, with 7 bases identical to TRBD2. V shed 2 bases, J shed 0 bases, and the junction held 7 bases outside the gene matches. CDR1 and CDR2 (germline): SGHDN, FVKESK. The CDR3 spans 17 residues. CDR3 protein: CASSQLAGLSSYNEQFF. In DNA, the CDR3 is TGTGCCAGCAGCCAATTAGCGGGCTTAAGCTCCTACAATGAGCAGTTCTTC.

This chain links TRBV30 with TRBJ1-3; D is uncertain. Per the germline V gene, CDR1 is GTSNPN and CDR2 is SVGIG (reference sequence). CDR3 length: 13 residues. Trimming took 8 bases from V and 0 from J, leaving 11 bases between them. The CDR3 is CARSLSSGNTIYF. DNA for the CDR3: TGTGCCCGATCCCTATCCTCTGGAAACACCATATATTTT. Supplemented by reference TRBV30 and TRBJ1-3, the full variable domain reads SQTIHQWPATLVQPVGSPLSLECTVEGTSNPNLYWYRQAAGRGLQLLFYSVGIGQISSEVPQNLSASRPQDRQFILSSKKLLLSDSGFYLCARSLSSGNTIYFGEGSWLTVV.

For the CDR3, the DNA is TGTGCCGTGGGTGGGGAGTCATTTAATGAGCAGTTCTTC. Protein: CAVGGESFNEQFF. V and J are TRBV3-1 (or the pseudogene TRBV3-2) and TRBJ2-1; perhaps TRBD2 as D (5 bases). Germline CDR1 and CDR2: LGHDT and YNNKEL (reference sequence). CDR3 length: 13 residues. V lost 11 bases to trimming and J lost 7 bases, with 18 bases between them.

This clone appeared once. The chain is built from TRBV6-5 and TRBJ2-1; 8 bases fit TRBD1. From germline, CDR1 is MNHEY and CDR2 SVGAGI. The CDR3 has 14 amino acids. The J segment lost 10 bases and the V segment lost 4 bases, leaving 9 bases of the junction unmatched. The CDR3 is CASSFGQGSGEQFF. CDR3 sequence (DNA): TGTGCCAGCAGTTTCGGACAGGGTAGTGGCGAGCAGTTCTTC.

The chain joins TRBV6-4 to TRBJ2-6; no clear D gene. CDR3 length: 16 amino acids. Between the trimmed V and J ends, which lost 2 bases and 0 bases, there was a span of 8 bases. Germline CDR1 MRHNA, CDR2 SNTAGT. The CDR3 is CASSDGHHSGANVLTF. CDR3 nucleotides: TGTGCCAGCAGTGACGGGCACCACTCTGGGGCCAACGTCCTGACTTTC.

This clone was observed a few times. The rearrangement joins TRBV24-1 to TRBJ2-1; D is perhaps TRBD1 (5 bases). Germline V CDR1 and CDR2: KGHDR, SFDVKD. This CDR3 comprises 16 residues. The V and J ends lost 4 bases and 7 bases respectively, with 19 bases between them. CDR3: CATSESKGSVGNEQFF. In nucleotides, the CDR3 is TGTGCCACCAGTGAGTCGAAGGGGTCGGTGGGTAATGAGCAGTTCTTC.

This rearrangement joins TRBV6-4 to TRBJ2-3; TRBD2 matches at 8 bases. V lost 8 bases, J lost 2 bases, and 9 bases stayed unmatched. Germline V gene data show CDR1 as MRHNA and CDR2 as SNTAGT. This CDR3 contains 15 residues. The CDR3 nucleotides are TGTGCCAGCGCAGCCGGGGGGGGCAACACAGATACGCAGTATTTT. Its protein is CASAAGGGNTDTQYF.

V and J are TRBV5-1 and TRBJ1-1; possible D gene TRBD1, 5 bases. V dropped 7 bases and J dropped 5 bases, with 9 bases sitting between them. The CDR3 is 11 residues long. Germline loops: CDR1 SGHRS, CDR2 YFSETQ. CDR3 coding DNA: TGCGCCAGCGCGGGACTGACTGAAGCTTTCTTT. Translated, it gives CASAGLTEAFF.

This chain connects TRBV28 to TRBJ1-6, with TRBD1 as a possible D gene (5 bases). The CDR3 extends over 14 amino acids. V was shortened by 5 bases and J by 9 bases, with 14 bases between the two germline ends. CDR1 is MDHEN, CDR2 SYDVKM, per germline. Here the CDR3 DNA reads TGTGCCAGCAGTCCCCGGCAGGGAGGTTCACCCCTCCACTTT. It yields the protein CASSPRQGGSPLHF.

The V and J genes are TRBV6-6 and TRBJ1-1, with 9 nucleotides matching TRBD1. The ends lost 2 bases at V and 6 bases at J; junction bases unmatched: 4. Germline loops: CDR1 MNHNY, CDR2 SVGAGI (reference sequence). The CDR3 runs 14 residues. CDR3 sequence reads: CASSYATGGSEAFF. The CDR3 DNA is TGTGCCAGCAGTTACGCCACAGGGGGCTCTGAAGCTTTCTTT.

The V and J genes are TRBV21-1 and TRBJ1-4; the table calls TRBD1, which could not be checked here. TRBV21-1 is a pseudogene. This CDR3 is built from 14 residues. CDR3 sequence: CASSIRTANEKLFF. The CDR3 bases are TGTGCCAGCAGCATAAGGACAGCTAATGAAAAACTGTTTTTT.

The CDR3 DNA is TGCGCCAGCAGCTTGGAGCTGGGAGGGGGTGGAACAGATACGCAGTATTTT. Its translation is CASSLELGGGGTDTQYF. The rearrangement joins TRBV5-1 to TRBJ2-3; a possible D gene is TRBD2 (7 bases). Trimming shortened V by 0 bases and J by 3 bases, and 17 bases separated the two germline ends. The CDR3 is made up of 17 amino acids. From germline, CDR1 is SGHRS and CDR2 YFSETQ.

V gene TRBV27 combines with J gene TRBJ2-1; 12 bases are a match to TRBD2. Germline V gene sequence: CDR1 MNHEY, CDR2 SMNVEV (reference sequence). The CDR3 runs to 16 residues. Trimming removed 3 bases from V and 10 bases from J; junction bases left unmatched: 10. The CDR3 nucleotides read TGTGCCAGCAGTTTGATCCTAGCGGGAGGGGTAAAGGAGCAGTTCTTC. The encoded protein is CASSLILAGGVKEQFF.

This clone appeared a few times. V is TRBV6-5 and J is TRBJ2-5, with 9 bases matching TRBD1. Per germline, CDR1 MNHEY and CDR2 SVGAGI. The CDR3 contains 16 residues. Losses at the gene ends were 2 bases for V and 1 base for J; bases not matched to a gene: 5. CDR3: CASSYGGTGSQETQYF. In DNA form, the CDR3 reads TGTGCCAGCAGTTACGGCGGGACAGGGAGCCAAGAGACCCAGTACTTC.

Only a few counts were recorded for this clone. The V and J genes are TRBV9 and TRBJ2-1, with D perhaps matching TRBD2 (6 bases). V lost 3 bases and J lost 0, with 13 bases in between. Germline V gene data show CDR1 as SGDLS and CDR2 as YYNGEE. The CDR3 length is 16 residues. CDR3 amino acids: CASSGPRGSSYNEQFF. CDR3 nucleotides: TGTGCCAGCAGCGGCCCACGGGGGAGCTCCTACAATGAGCAGTTCTTC.